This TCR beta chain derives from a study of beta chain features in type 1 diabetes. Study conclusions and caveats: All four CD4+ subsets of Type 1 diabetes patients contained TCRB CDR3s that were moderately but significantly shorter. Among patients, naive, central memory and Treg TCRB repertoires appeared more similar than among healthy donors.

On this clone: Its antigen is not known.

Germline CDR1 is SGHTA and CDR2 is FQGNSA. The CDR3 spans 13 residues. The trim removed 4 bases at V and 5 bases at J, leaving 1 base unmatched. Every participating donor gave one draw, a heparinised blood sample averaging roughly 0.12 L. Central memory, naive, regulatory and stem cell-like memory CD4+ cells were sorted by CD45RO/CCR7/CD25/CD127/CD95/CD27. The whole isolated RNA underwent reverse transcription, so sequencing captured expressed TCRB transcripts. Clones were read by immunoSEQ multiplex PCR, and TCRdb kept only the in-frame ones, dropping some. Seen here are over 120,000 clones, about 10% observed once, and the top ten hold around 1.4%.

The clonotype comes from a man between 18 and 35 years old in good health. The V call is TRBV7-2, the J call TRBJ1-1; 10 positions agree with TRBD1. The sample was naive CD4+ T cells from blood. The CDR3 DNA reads TGTGCCAGCAGCTCGGACAGGGGGACTGAAGCTTTCTTT. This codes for CASSSDRGTEAFF.